These 25 T cell receptor beta chains came from one sample sequenced in a study of blood T cell repertoires in COVID-19. The method was immunoSEQ multiplex PCR; TCRdb's version includes in-frame clones alone and lacks a portion of them. The repertoire consists of 40,000 to 60,000 clones, with roughly 83% occurring once and the leading ten covering about 15%. Sequencing was done on a sample of peripheral blood. The receptors stem from a human donor in a cohort sampled during active COVID-19.

The gene calls are TRBV30 and TRBJ2-7; 9 bases match TRBD1. Looked up from germline, CDR1 is GTSNPN and CDR2 is SVGIG (reference sequence). J lost 2 bases, V lost 8 bases, and 10 bases had no gene match. The CDR3 consists of 14 residues. The CDR3 sequence is CAVGPGQGPYEQYF. The CDR3 DNA follows: TGTGCCGTCGGACCGGGACAGGGTCCCTACGAGCAGTACTTC.

This clone was picked up one time. The V and J genes are TRBV27 and TRBJ1-2, with a tentative D call TRBD1 (6 bases). V lost 7 bases and J lost 4, with 13 bases in between. Germline CDR1 and CDR2: MNHEY and SMNVEV (reference sequence). This CDR3 region has 13 residues. CDR3 DNA: TGTGCCAGCAAGCCGGGACACCTCTATGGCTACACCTTC. Protein sequence: CASKPGHLYGYTF.

The chain has TRBV7-2 and TRBJ1-6; D is unclear. The germline gives CDR1 SGHTA, CDR2 FQGNSA. Between the trimmed V and J ends, which lost 8 bases and 3 bases, there was a span of 17 bases. The CDR3 covers 16 residues. In nucleotides, the CDR3 is TGTGCCAGCGCCCTCACAGAAAATCTCTATAATTCACCCCTCCACTTT. Translated: CASALTENLYNSPLHF.

The rearrangement links TRBV11-2 to TRBJ2-4; D possibly corresponds to TRBD2 (5 bases). The ends were cut back, 3 bases at V and 3 bases at J, with 12 bases in the middle. Germline CDR1 reads SGHAT; CDR2 reads FQNNGV. The CDR3 is made up of 15 amino acids. The CDR3 DNA sequence: TGTGCCAGCAGCTTTAGCGATTCCGGCAAAAACATTCAGTACTTC. Protein product: CASSFSDSGKNIQYF.

The chain carries TRBV13 and TRBJ2-7, with 9 positions matching TRBD1. With V trimmed by 5 bases and J by 5 bases, 10 bases remained unmatched. Germline V lookup: CDR1 PRHDT, CDR2 FYEKMQ (reference sequence). The CDR3 has 15 residues. The CDR3 spells CASSPTGTGSDEQYF. CDR3 bases: TGTGCCAGCAGCCCCACAGGGACAGGGAGCGACGAGCAGTACTTC.

The V and J genes are TRBV5-6 and TRBJ1-1, with 8 positions matching TRBD1. The ends lost 4 bases at V and 3 bases at J; junction bases unmatched: 8. The CDR3 covers 15 residues. Germline lookup yields CDR1 SGHDT and CDR2 YYEEEE. This chain's CDR3 is CASSGGQGGYTEAFF. As DNA, the CDR3 is TGTGCCAGCAGCGGAGGACAGGGAGGGTACACTGAAGCTTTCTTT.

The CDR3 DNA reads TGTGCCAGCAGCTTGGGGACTGATAATCAGCCCCAGCATTTT. It encodes CASSLGTDNQPQHF. The rearrangement uses TRBV5-4 and TRBJ1-5, with D hard to call. V was cut by 0 bases and J by 4 bases, with 8 bases left in between. The CDR3 sequence is 14 residues long. Germline V gives CDR1 SGHNT, CDR2 YYREEE (reference sequence).

The V call is TRBV6-2 or TRBV6-3, the J call TRBJ2-1, with D possibly TRBD1 on 6 matching bases. V dropped 2 bases and J dropped 2 bases, with 7 bases sitting between them. Germline lookup yields CDR1 MNHEY and CDR2 SVGEGT. The CDR3 is 14 amino acids. CDR3 bases: TGTGCCAGCAGTTACAGGGGGACCTACAATGAGCAGTTCTTC. It encodes CASSYRGTYNEQFF.

This chain joins TRBV6-5 and TRBJ1-2, with 7 bases lining up with TRBD1. V trimming: 6 bases; J trimming: 8 bases; junction bases outside the gene matches: 9. CDR1 MNHEY and CDR2 SVGAGI come from the germline V gene. The CDR3 spans 13 residues. This CDR3 reads CASSLDRVGGYTF. CDR3 nucleotides: TGTGCCAGCAGCCTCGACAGGGTGGGAGGCTACACCTTC.

This chain connects TRBV7-8 to TRBJ2-7; TRBD2 is a possible D gene (6 bases). The CDR3 runs to 15 residues. Germline values: CDR1 SGHVS, CDR2 FQNEAQ. Trimming shortened V by 5 bases and J by 4 bases, and 18 bases separated the two germline ends. The CDR3 nucleotides are TGTGCCAGCAGCCCGCAAAGACTAGTTGGGTACGAGCAGTACTTC. Amino acids: CASSPQRLVGYEQYF.

This chain joins TRBV15 and TRBJ2-7; weak D call: TRBD2 (5 bases). The CDR3 is 14 amino acids. The V gene's germline CDR1 is LNHNV and CDR2 YYDKDF (reference sequence). V lost 1 base, J lost 6 bases, and 13 bases lay in between. Here the CDR3 reads CATSRAGSVVEQYF. The CDR3 DNA follows: TGTGCCACCAGCAGAGCGGGGTCGGTGGTCGAGCAGTACTTC. Filled out from reference TRBV15 and TRBJ2-7, the complete variable domain reads DAMVIQNPRYQVTQFGKPVTLSCSQTLNHNVMYWYQQKSSQAPKLLFHYYDKDFNNEADTPDNFQSRRPNTSFCFLDIRSPGLGDTAMYLCATSRAGSVVEQYFGPGTRLTVT.

This clone has only one observation. V is TRBV2 and J is TRBJ1-1; D gene uncertain. Trimming left V 8 bases short and J 2 bases short, with 12 bases between. The CDR3 covers 13 residues. Germline lookup yields CDR1 SNHLY and CDR2 FYNNEI. The CDR3 spells CASSQHENTEAFF. The CDR3 coding sequence is TGTGCCAGCTCTCAACACGAAAACACTGAAGCTTTCTTT. The full variable domain, rest sourced from reference TRBV2 and TRBJ1-1, is EPEVTQTPSHQVTQMGQEVILRCVPISNHLYFYWYRQILGQKVEFLVSFYNNEISEKSEIFDDQFSVERPDGSNFTLKIRSTKLEDSAMYFCASSQHENTEAFFGQGTRLTVV.

This clone came up a few times. The chain couples TRBV11-2 to TRBJ2-1, with D maybe TRBD1 (5 bases). V was shortened by 5 bases and J by 0 bases, with 11 bases between the two germline ends. The germline V gene has CDR1 SGHAT and CDR2 FQNNGV. The CDR3 sequence is 15 residues long. CDR3 amino acids: CASSGALSSYNEQFF. The CDR3 nucleotides read TGTGCCAGCAGCGGGGCCCTTAGCTCCTACAATGAGCAGTTCTTC.

The chain carries TRBV7-9 and TRBJ1-2; D may be TRBD1 (6 bases). Trimming removed 0 bases from V and 5 bases from J, with 7 bases in between. The CDR3 sequence is 13 residues long. Germline CDR1 reads SEHNR; CDR2 reads FQNEAQ (reference sequence). Here the CDR3 DNA reads TGTGCCAGCAGCTTAGCTCAGGGGTATGGCTACACCTTC. This sequence encodes CASSLAQGYGYTF.

This clone was observed a handful of times. This chain uses TRBV7-9 with TRBJ2-7; D call uncertain. Germline lookup yields CDR1 SEHNR and CDR2 FQNEAQ (reference sequence). The V gene lost 5 bases and the J gene lost 6 bases, with 17 bases spanning the gap. The CDR3 runs to 14 residues. In DNA, the CDR3 is TGTGCCAGCAGCCCAGCGCACAAATTCCCCGAGCAGTACTTC. The encoded protein is CASSPAHKFPEQYF.

The chain recombines TRBV5-1 with TRBJ2-3; D is uncertain. V shed 1 base and J shed 6 bases, with 18 bases lying between them. This CDR3 contains 16 residues. Germline CDR1 SGHRS, CDR2 YFSETQ. CDR3: CASSLRGSSFGDTQYF. CDR3 nucleotides: TGCGCCAGCAGCTTGCGCGGAAGTTCTTTTGGGGATACGCAGTATTTT.

The DNA of the CDR3 is TGTGCCAGCAGCTCTAACCCACGACAGAGCAACTATGGCTACACCTTC. Translation: CASSSNPRQSNYGYTF. V and J are TRBV11-2 and TRBJ1-2; D possibly corresponds to TRBD1 (5 bases). The V and J ends lost 4 bases and 2 bases respectively, with 17 bases between them. This CDR3 spans 16 amino acids. Germline V CDR1 and CDR2: SGHAT, FQNNGV. Drawing the rest from reference TRBV11-2 and TRBJ1-2, the complete variable domain is EAGVAQSPRYKIIEKRQSVAFWCNPISGHATLYWYQQILGQGPKLLIQFQNNGVVDDSQLPKDRFSAERLKGVDSTLKIQPAKLEDSAVYLCASSSNPRQSNYGYTFGSGTRLTVV.

The chain employs TRBV9 and TRBJ1-2; 7 bases agree with TRBD1. With 0 bases clipped from V and 11 bases from J, the junction kept 4 bases outside the gene matches. Germline CDR1 and CDR2: SGDLS and YYNGEE. This CDR3 has 12 residues. The CDR3: CASSVGDRAYTF. The CDR3 DNA is TGTGCCAGCAGCGTAGGTGACAGGGCTTACACCTTC.

This chain uses TRBV5-4 with TRBJ2-3; 9 nucleotides line up with TRBD1. Germline V CDR1 and CDR2: SGHNT, YYREEE (reference sequence). After removal of 2 bases from V and 5 bases from J, the junction contained 6 bases not matched to a gene. This CDR3 has 15 amino acids. CDR3 in amino acids: CASSLKQGAGDTQYF. The CDR3 region has the DNA TGTGCCAGCAGCTTAAAACAGGGGGCTGGAGATACGCAGTATTTT.

This chain joins TRBV2 and TRBJ1-5; D ambiguous. CDR1 SNHLY and CDR2 FYNNEI come from the germline V gene. Deletions cut 5 bases from V and 3 bases from J, with 8 bases between. This CDR3 spans 13 amino acids. CDR3 sequence reads: CASSFTPNQPQHF. CDR3 coding DNA: TGTGCCAGCAGTTTTACTCCCAATCAGCCCCAGCATTTT.

V usage is TRBV18 and J usage is TRBJ2-5; 8 nucleotides agree with TRBD1. Germline V gene sequence: CDR1 KGHSH, CDR2 LQKENI. The CDR3 totals 16 residues. J was trimmed by 4 bases and V by 3 bases; bases with no gene match: 10. CDR3 bases: TGTGCCAGCTCACCGCTTGTGGACAGGGTAGGAGAGACCCAGTACTTC. Amino acids: CASSPLVDRVGETQYF. Drawing the rest from reference TRBV18 and TRBJ2-5, the complete variable domain is NAGVMQNPRHLVRRRGQEARLRCSPMKGHSHVYWYRQLPEEGLKFMVYLQKENIIDESGMPKERFSAEFPKEGPSILRIQQVVRGDSAAYFCASSPLVDRVGETQYFGPGTRLLVL.

The chain joins TRBV7-8 to TRBJ1-5; TRBD1 matches at 8 bases. Germline trimming cut 1 base from V and 6 bases from J; bases unmatched to any gene: 2. Germline CDR1 and CDR2: SGHVS and FQNEAQ. The length of the CDR3 is 14 residues. This chain's CDR3 is CASSLGQGSQPQHF. CDR3 DNA sequence: TGTGCCAGCAGCTTAGGACAGGGGAGTCAGCCCCAGCATTTT.

This chain joins TRBV5-6 and TRBJ2-3, with 11 positions matching TRBD2. Looked up from germline, CDR1 is SGHDT and CDR2 is YYEEEE. This CDR3 comprises 16 residues. V shed 0 bases, J shed 6 bases, and the junction held 6 bases outside the gene matches. DNA for the CDR3: TGTGCCAGCAGCTTGGGACTAGCGGGAAAGTTGGATACGCAGTATTTT. This codes for CASSLGLAGKLDTQYF.

J is TRBJ2-3 and V is TRBV19; D is possibly TRBD2 (5 bases). V was shortened by 2 bases and J by 3 bases, with 12 bases between the two germline ends. Per germline, CDR1 LNHDA and CDR2 SQIVND (reference sequence). The CDR3 has 15 amino acids. The CDR3 DNA sequence: TGTGCCAGTAGTATATACGGGGTTGGAACAGATACGCAGTATTTT. This gives the protein CASSIYGVGTDTQYF. The variable domain in full, with the rest retrieved from reference TRBV19 and TRBJ2-3, is DGGITQSPKYLFRKEGQNVTLSCEQNLNHDAMYWYRQDPGQGLRLIYYSQIVNDFQKGDIAEGYSVSREKKESFPLTVTSAQKNPTAFYLCASSIYGVGTDTQYFGPGTRLTVL.

This chain links TRBV6-2 or TRBV6-3 with TRBJ2-3; the match to TRBD2 covers 7 bases. The CDR3 length is 11 residues. Germline V CDR1 and CDR2: MNHEY, SVGEGT. J was trimmed by 10 bases and V by 4 bases; bases with no gene match: 2. The CDR3 reads CASSSGLAQYF. In DNA, the CDR3 is TGTGCCAGCAGTTCAGGACTAGCGCAGTATTTT.